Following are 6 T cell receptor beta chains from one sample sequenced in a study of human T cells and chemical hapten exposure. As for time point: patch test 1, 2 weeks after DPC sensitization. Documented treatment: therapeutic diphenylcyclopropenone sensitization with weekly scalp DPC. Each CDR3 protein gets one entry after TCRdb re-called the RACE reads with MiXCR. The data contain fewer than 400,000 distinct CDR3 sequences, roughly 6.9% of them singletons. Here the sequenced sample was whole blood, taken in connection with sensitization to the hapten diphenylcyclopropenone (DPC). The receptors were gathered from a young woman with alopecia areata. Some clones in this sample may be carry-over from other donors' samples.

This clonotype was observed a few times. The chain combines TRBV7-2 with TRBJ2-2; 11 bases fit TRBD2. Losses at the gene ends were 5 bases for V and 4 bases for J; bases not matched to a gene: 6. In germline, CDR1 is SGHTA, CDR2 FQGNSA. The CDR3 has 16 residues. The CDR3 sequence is CASSPQGLAVTGELFF. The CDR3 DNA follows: TGTGCCAGCAGCCCGCAGGGACTAGCGGTCACCGGGGAGCTGTTTTTT. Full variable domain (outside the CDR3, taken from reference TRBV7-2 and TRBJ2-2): GAGVSQSPSNKVTEKGKDVELRCDPISGHTALYWYRQSLGQGLEFLIYFQGNSAPDKSGLPSDRFSAERTGGSVSTLTIQRTQQEDSAVYLCASSPQGLAVTGELFFGEGSRLTVL.

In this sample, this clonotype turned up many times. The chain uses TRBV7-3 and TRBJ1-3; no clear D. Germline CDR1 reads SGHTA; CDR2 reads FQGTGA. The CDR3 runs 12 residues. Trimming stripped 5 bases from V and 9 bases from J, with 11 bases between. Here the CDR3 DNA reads TGTGCCAGCAGCCCGTGGGCTGGCACCATATATTTT. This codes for CASSPWAGTIYF. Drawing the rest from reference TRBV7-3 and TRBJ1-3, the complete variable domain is GAGVSQTPSNKVTEKGKYVELRCDPISGHTALYWYRQSLGQGPEFLIYFQGTGAADDSGLPNDRFFAVRPEGSVSTLKIQRTERGDSAVYLCASSPWAGTIYFGEGSWLTVV.

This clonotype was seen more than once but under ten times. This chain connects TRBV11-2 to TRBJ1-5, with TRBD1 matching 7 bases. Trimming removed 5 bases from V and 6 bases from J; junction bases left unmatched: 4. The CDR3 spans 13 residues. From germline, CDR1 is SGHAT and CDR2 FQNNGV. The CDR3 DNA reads TGTGCCAGCAGCCCTAGACAGGGTCAGCCCCAGCATTTT. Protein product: CASSPRQGQPQHF.

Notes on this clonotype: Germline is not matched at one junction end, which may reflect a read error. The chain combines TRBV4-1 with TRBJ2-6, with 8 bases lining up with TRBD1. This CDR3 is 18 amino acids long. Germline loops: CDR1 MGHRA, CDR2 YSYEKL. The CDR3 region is CAGSRPQGAARGANVLTF. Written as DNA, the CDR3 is TGCGCCGGCAGCCGTCCTCAGGGGGCGGCGCGTGGGGCCAACGTCCTGACTTTC.

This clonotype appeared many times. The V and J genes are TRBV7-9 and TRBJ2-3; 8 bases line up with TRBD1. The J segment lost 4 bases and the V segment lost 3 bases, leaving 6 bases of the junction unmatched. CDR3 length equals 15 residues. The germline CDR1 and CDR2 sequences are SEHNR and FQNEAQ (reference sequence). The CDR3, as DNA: TGTGCCAGCAGCTTGAGACAGGGGAGCCCAGATACGCAGTATTTT. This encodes CASSLRQGSPDTQYF. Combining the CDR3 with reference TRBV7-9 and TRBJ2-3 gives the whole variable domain DTGVSQNPRHKITKRGQNVTFRCDPISEHNRLYWYRQTLGQGPEFLTYFQNEAQLEKSRLLSDRFSAERPKGSFSTLEIQRTEQGDSAMYLCASSLRQGSPDTQYFGPGTRLTVL.

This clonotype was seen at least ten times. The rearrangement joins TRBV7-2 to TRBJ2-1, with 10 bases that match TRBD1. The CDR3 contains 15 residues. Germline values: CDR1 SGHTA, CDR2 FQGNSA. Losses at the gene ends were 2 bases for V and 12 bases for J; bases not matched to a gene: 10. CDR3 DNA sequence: TGTGCCAGCAGCTTAACGACAGGGGGCCCCCTTAGGCAGTTCTTC. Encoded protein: CASSLTTGGPLRQFF.